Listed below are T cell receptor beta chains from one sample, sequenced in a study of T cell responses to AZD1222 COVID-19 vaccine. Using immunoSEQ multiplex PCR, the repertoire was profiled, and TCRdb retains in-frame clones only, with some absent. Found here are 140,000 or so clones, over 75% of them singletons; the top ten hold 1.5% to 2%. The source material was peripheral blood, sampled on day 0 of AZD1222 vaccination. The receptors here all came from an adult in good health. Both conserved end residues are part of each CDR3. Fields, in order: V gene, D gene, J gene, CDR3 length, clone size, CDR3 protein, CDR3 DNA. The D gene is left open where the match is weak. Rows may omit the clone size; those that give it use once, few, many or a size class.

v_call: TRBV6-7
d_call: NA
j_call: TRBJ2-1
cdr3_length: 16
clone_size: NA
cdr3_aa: CASSYSEGSSYNEQFF
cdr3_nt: TGTGCCAGCAGTTACTCAGAGGGTTCCTCCTACAATGAGCAGTTCTTC

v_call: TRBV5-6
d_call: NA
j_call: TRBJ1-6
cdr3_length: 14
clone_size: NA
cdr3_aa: CASSYGSYNSPLHF
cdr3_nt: TGTGCCAGCAGCTACGGCTCCTATAATTCACCCCTCCACTTT

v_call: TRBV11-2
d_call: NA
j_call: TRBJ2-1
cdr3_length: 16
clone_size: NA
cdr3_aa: CASSAETALVSNEQFF
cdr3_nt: TGTGCCAGCAGCGCCGAGACAGCTCTCGTATCGAATGAGCAGTTCTTC

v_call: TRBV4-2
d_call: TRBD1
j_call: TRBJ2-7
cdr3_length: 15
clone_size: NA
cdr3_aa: CASSQAGTGEYEQYF
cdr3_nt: TGTGCCAGCAGCCAAGCGGGGACAGGGGAGTACGAGCAGTACTTC

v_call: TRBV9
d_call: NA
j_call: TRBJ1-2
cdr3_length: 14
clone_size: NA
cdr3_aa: CASGTQRMNYGYTF
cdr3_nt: TGTGCCAGCGGTACCCAGAGGATGAACTATGGCTACACCTTC

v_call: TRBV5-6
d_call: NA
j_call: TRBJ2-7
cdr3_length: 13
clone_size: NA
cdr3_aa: CASSSGGSTEQYF
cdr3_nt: TGTGCCAGCAGCTCCGGAGGCAGCACCGAGCAGTACTTC

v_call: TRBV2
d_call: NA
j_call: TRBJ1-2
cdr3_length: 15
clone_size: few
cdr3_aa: CASINRASDNYGYTF
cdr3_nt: TGTGCCAGCATTAACAGGGCCTCCGATAACTATGGCTACACCTTC

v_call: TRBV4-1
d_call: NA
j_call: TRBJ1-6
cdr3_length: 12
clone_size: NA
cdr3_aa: CASSQDYSPLHF
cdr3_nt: TGCGCCAGCAGCCAAGATTACTCACCCCTCCACTTT

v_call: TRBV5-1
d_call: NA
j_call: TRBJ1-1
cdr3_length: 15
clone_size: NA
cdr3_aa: CASSLVGGMNTEAFF
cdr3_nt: TGCGCCAGCAGCTTGGTTGGGGGAATGAACACTGAAGCTTTCTTT

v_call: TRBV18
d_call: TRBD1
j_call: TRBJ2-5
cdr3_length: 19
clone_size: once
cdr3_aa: CASSPSSLTGGLPQETQYF
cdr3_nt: TGTGCCAGCTCACCATCCTCTTTGACAGGGGGCTTACCCCAAGAGACCCAGTACTTC

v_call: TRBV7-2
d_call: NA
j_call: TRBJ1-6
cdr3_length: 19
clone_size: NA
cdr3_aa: CASSLPETGTSSYNSPLHF
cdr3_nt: TGTGCCAGCAGCTTACCCGAGACAGGAACTAGCTCCTATAATTCACCCCTCCACTTT

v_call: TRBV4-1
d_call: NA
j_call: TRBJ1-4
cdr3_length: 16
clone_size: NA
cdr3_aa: CASSQDRQTTNEKLFF
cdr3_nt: TGCGCCAGCAGCCAGGATCGACAAACTACTAATGAAAAACTGTTTTTT

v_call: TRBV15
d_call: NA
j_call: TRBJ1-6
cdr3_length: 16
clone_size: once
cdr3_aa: CATSREGALADSPLHF
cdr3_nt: TGTGCCACCAGCAGAGAGGGGGCTCTGGCGGATTCACCCCTCCACTTT

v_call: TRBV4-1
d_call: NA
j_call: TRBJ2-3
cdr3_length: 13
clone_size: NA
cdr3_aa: CASSQVLADTQYF
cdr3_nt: TGCGCCAGCAGCCAAGTACTAGCAGATACGCAGTATTTT

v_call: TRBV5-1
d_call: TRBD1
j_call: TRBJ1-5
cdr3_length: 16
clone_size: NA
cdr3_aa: CASSPTGGPGNQPQHF
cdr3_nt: TGCGCCAGCAGCCCCACAGGGGGCCCGGGCAATCAGCCCCAGCATTTT